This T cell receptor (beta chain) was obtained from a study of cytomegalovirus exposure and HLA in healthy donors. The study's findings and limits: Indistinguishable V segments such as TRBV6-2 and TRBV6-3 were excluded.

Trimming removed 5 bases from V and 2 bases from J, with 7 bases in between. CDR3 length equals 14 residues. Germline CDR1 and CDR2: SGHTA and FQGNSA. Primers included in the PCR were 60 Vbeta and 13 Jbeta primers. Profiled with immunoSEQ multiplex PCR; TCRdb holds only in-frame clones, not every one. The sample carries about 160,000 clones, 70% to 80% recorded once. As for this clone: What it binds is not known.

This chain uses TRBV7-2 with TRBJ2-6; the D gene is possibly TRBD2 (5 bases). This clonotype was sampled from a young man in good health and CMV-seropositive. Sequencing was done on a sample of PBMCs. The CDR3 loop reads CASSLGAGANVLTF. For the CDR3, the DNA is TGTGCCAGCAGCCTCGGGGCTGGGGCCAACGTCCTGACTTTC.